This T cell receptor beta chain was sequenced in a study of cytomegalovirus exposure and HLA in healthy donors. Study at large: Earlier, some 170 million T cells were analyzed, and 117 million unique TCR beta sequences were found among them. Study-wide findings and caveats: Versus the approximately 720-donor mean, an Asian-associated ancestry cluster reportedly showed fewer N-insertions in a later analysis. Researchers counted 180 or so TCR beta chains as cytomegalovirus-associated.

Trimming shortened V by 1 base and J by 3 bases, and 12 bases separated the two germline ends. Germline CDR1 reads MGHDK; CDR2 reads SYGVNS. The CDR3 has 15 amino acids. This clone was counted a few times. Its antigen is still unknown. PCR involved 60 Vbeta and 13 Jbeta primers. Sequencing used immunoSEQ multiplex PCR; TCRdb keeps in-frame clones, though not all of them. The sample lists around 150,000 clones, about 61% occurring once. The clonotype was recovered from a woman in her forties in good health and CMV-seronegative. V and J are TRBV25-1 and TRBJ1-1; possibly TRBD1 for D (5 bases). The sequenced sample consisted of PBMCs. CDR3 amino acids: CASSELGQGYTEAFF. The CDR3 DNA reads as TGTGCCAGCAGTGAATTGGGCCAGGGCTACACTGAAGCTTTCTTT.